The entry below gives a single T cell receptor beta chain sequence along with its context. TCRdb independently ran MiXCR on the 5' RACE reads; one entry per CDR3 protein. This sample has just over 350,000 distinct CDR3 sequences, with 14% found just once. Between the trimmed V and J ends, which lost 8 bases and 10 bases, there was a span of 17 bases. CDR1 is SQVTM, CDR2 ANQGSEA, per germline. The CDR3 sequence is 11 residues long. This sample stems from a study of T-cell memory formation after mild COVID-19. As for the study in general: Largely, TCR clusters stayed within a single donor.

The source of this sequence is a man younger than 35 who had mild COVID-19 (a few samples of this study predate the infection). Cell type and time point are not known. This sequence joins TRBV29-1 and TRBJ2-5, with TRBD2 as a possible D gene (5 bases). The sequencing input was PBMCs or a T cell subset sorted from them (not recorded which). The CDR3 coding sequence is TGCAGCCCGATTGTGGGAGATGGCCAGTACTTC. Translated: CSPIVGDGQYF. Complete variable domain (other parts from reference TRBV29-1 and TRBJ2-5): SAVISQKPSRDICQRGTSLTIQCQVDSQVTMMFWYRQQPGQSLTLIATANQGSEATYESGFVIDKFPISRPNLTFSTLTVSNMSPEDSSIYLCSPIVGDGQYFGPGTRLLVL.